The 30 T cell receptor beta chains below come from one sample, sequenced in a study of molecular identifiers for immune sequencing clone quantification. Each CDR3 protein is one row after TCRdb ran MiXCR on the PCR reads. The profile covers 300,000 to 350,000 distinct CDR3 sequences, with about a fifth appearing a single time and 0.81% taken by the ten largest. Sequenced sample: naive CD8+ T cells from blood, with Jurkat cell RNA spiked in. Subset: FACS-sorted CD8+CD4-CCR7+CD45RA+ naive T cells. These TCRs come from a human donor in good health. Some libraries in this study had Jurkat cell RNA spiked in.

This clonotype was picked up many times. This chain links TRBV12-3 or TRBV12-4 with TRBJ1-1; D possibly corresponds to TRBD1 (6 bases). The CDR3 runs 15 residues. Trimming left V 3 bases short and J 4 bases short, with 15 bases between. The CDR3 sequence: CASSFGGGGVTEAFF. Written as DNA, the CDR3 is TGTGCCAGCAGTTTCGGAGGGGGGGGGGTCACTGAAGCTTTCTTT.

This clonotype came up many times. V usage is TRBV2 and J usage is TRBJ1-5; TRBD1 might be the D (6 bases). Germline lookup yields CDR1 SNHLY and CDR2 FYNNEI. This CDR3 comprises 13 residues. V was cut by 7 bases and J by 6 bases, with 13 bases left in between. CDR3 protein: CASNEGGIQPQHF. As DNA, the CDR3 is TGTGCCAGCAACGAAGGGGGGATTCAGCCCCAGCATTTT.

This clonotype was found many times. V gene TRBV5-1 combines with J gene TRBJ1-1; D is possibly TRBD1 (5 bases). CDR3 length: 16 amino acids. V was clipped by 4 bases and J by 5 bases, with 21 bases between them. The germline gives CDR1 SGHRS, CDR2 YFSETQ. In nucleotides, the CDR3 is TGCGCCAGCAGCCCCCGGGGGGTTCAGGGATTGACTGAAGCTTTCTTT. It is translated as CASSPRGVQGLTEAFF.

This clonotype was counted between two and nine times. This rearrangement joins TRBV19 to TRBJ1-2; D not resolved. Germline V gene sequence: CDR1 LNHDA, CDR2 SQIVND (reference sequence). V was trimmed by 3 bases and J by 5 bases, leaving 13 bases between them. This CDR3 comprises 14 residues. The CDR3 DNA sequence: TGTGCCAGTAGTATGGAAACAGCAAATTATGGCTACACCTTC. Translation gives CASSMETANYGYTF.

The chain employs TRBV7-9 and TRBJ2-6; the D gene could be TRBD1 or TRBD2 (5 bases each). V shed 5 bases and J shed 2 bases, with 19 bases lying between them. The CDR3 length is 18 residues. Looked up from germline, CDR1 is SEHNR and CDR2 is FQNEAQ (reference sequence). This CDR3 is CASSIAGTPNTGANVLTF. As DNA, the CDR3 is TGTGCCAGCAGCATCGCCGGGACCCCAAACACTGGGGCCAACGTCCTGACTTTC.

In this sample, this clonotype turned up many times. The chain carries TRBV29-1 and TRBJ2-2; D gene unclear. Germline CDR1 SQVTM, CDR2 ANQGSEA. The CDR3 runs to 12 residues. The V gene lost 4 bases and the J gene lost 4 bases, with 7 bases spanning the gap. This CDR3 is CSVVSGTGELFF. The CDR3 DNA sequence: TGCAGCGTTGTGTCGGGCACCGGGGAGCTGTTTTTT.

This clonotype was seen many times. The rearrangement uses TRBV7-9 and TRBJ1-1; 7 bases are a match to TRBD1. Germline CDR1 is SEHNR and CDR2 is FQNEAQ (reference sequence). Losses at the gene ends were 5 bases for V and 4 bases for J; bases not matched to a gene: 7. CDR3 size: 14 residues. The CDR3 region has the DNA TGTGCCAGCAGCAAGGGGGACAGATTCACTGAAGCTTTCTTT. Translating it yields CASSKGDRFTEAFF.

This clonotype was observed a few times. The rearrangement links TRBV20-1 to TRBJ2-1; maybe TRBD2 (7 bases). This CDR3 has 12 amino acids. Germline CDR1 is DFQATT and CDR2 is SNEGSKA (reference sequence). Trimming took 4 bases from V and 5 from J, leaving 9 bases between them. CDR3 amino acids: CSAKGGHNEQFF. For the CDR3, the DNA is TGCAGTGCTAAGGGGGGGCACAATGAGCAGTTCTTC.

This clonotype was recorded at least ten times. This chain uses TRBV7-9 with TRBJ2-7; TRBD2 matches 12 bases. CDR3 length: 15 residues. V lost 5 bases to trimming and J lost 2 bases; unmatched junction nucleotides: 4. Germline V lookup: CDR1 SEHNR, CDR2 FQNEAQ (reference sequence). The CDR3 nucleotides are TGTGCCAGCAGCCTCAGGACTAGCGGGGCCTACGAGCAGTACTTC. It translates to CASSLRTSGAYEQYF.

Worth noting for this clonotype: At one end the junction does not follow the germline gene, possibly because of a read error. The CDR3 protein is CASSQLYDTDMQCF. Written as DNA, the CDR3 is TGTGCCAGCAGCCAACTGTACGATACAGATATGCAGTGTTTT. This chain uses TRBV7-2 with TRBJ2-3; D unresolved. The CDR3 is 14 residues long. Germline CDR1 is SGHTA and CDR2 is FQGNSA.

Ten or more counts support this clonotype. V gene TRBV7-9 combines with J gene TRBJ2-2; D call uncertain. The CDR3 covers 10 residues. Germline V gene data show CDR1 as SEHNR and CDR2 as FQNEAQ (reference sequence). The V gene lost 8 bases and the J gene lost 7 bases, with 5 bases spanning the gap. CDR3 in amino acids: CASEGGELFF. The CDR3 bases are TGTGCCAGCGAAGGCGGGGAGCTGTTTTTT.

At least ten counts were recorded for this clonotype. This chain links TRBV15 with TRBJ2-3; D unclear. From germline, CDR1 is LNHNV and CDR2 YYDKDF (reference sequence). The CDR3 consists of 17 residues. V was pared by 0 bases and J by 0 bases, with 13 bases between. CDR3 nucleotides: TGTGCCACCAGCAGAGAAGAGAAAAATACTAGCACAGATACGCAGTATTTT. This gives the protein CATSREEKNTSTDTQYF.

The J gene is TRBJ1-6, the V gene TRBV10-2; the D gene is possibly TRBD1 (6 bases). Trimming left V 3 bases short and J 0 bases short, with 9 bases between. CDR1 and CDR2 (germline): WSHSY, SAAADI. The CDR3 sequence is 16 residues long. The CDR3, as DNA: TGCGCCAGCAGTGACACAGGGACCTCCTATAATTCACCCCTCCACTTT. Translated: CASSDTGTSYNSPLHF.

In its sample, this clonotype was seen many times. The chain combines TRBV19 with TRBJ2-7; perhaps TRBD1 as D (5 bases). V gave up 3 bases and J gave up 12 bases, with 18 bases separating them. From germline, CDR1 is LNHDA and CDR2 SQIVND (reference sequence). The CDR3 is 13 amino acids. This chain's CDR3 is CASSMVQGNFLYF. The CDR3 DNA is TGTGCCAGTAGTATGGTCCAGGGCAACTTCTTGTACTTC.

This clonotype was counted many times. The chain uses TRBV7-6 and TRBJ2-5; no clear D gene. The CDR3 is 15 amino acids. With 2 bases removed from V and 2 bases from J, the gap between germline ends came to 12 bases. Germline V gene data show CDR1 as SGHVS and CDR2 as FNYEAQ. The CDR3 loop reads CASSLLGGSQETQYF. DNA for the CDR3: TGTGCCAGCAGCTTATTAGGTGGCAGTCAAGAGACCCAGTACTTC.

This clonotype was seen a few times. CDR3 in amino acids: CASSIWGNSNQPQHF. The CDR3 DNA reads TGTGCCAGTAGTATTTGGGGGAATAGCAATCAGCCCCAGCATTTT. The chain uses TRBV19 and TRBJ1-5, with a tentative D call TRBD1 (5 bases). The CDR3 runs to 15 residues. The V end was cut by 3 bases, the J end by 0 bases, with 9 bases between. The germline gives CDR1 LNHDA, CDR2 SQIVND (reference sequence).

V is TRBV7-8 and J is TRBJ2-2; the D is unclear. The germline V gene has CDR1 SGHVS and CDR2 FQNEAQ. V gave up 5 bases and J gave up 4 bases, with 14 bases separating them. The CDR3 covers 15 residues. For the CDR3, the DNA is TGTGCCAGCAGCACCTGGACGGAAACCACCGGGGAGCTGTTTTTT. Its protein product is CASSTWTETTGELFF.

This clonotype was seen at least ten times. The chain links TRBV29-1 to TRBJ2-5; D ambiguous. Looked up from germline, CDR1 is SQVTM and CDR2 is ANQGSEA. The CDR3 contains 12 residues. V lost 1 base and J 4 bases, leaving 7 bases between the germline ends. CDR3 DNA: TGCAGCGTTGAAGGGATGGGAGAGACCCAGTACTTC. This codes for CSVEGMGETQYF.

This clonotype was recorded at least ten times. V and J are TRBV14 and TRBJ2-7; D not resolved. V lost 4 bases, J lost 3 bases, and 7 bases lay in between. There are 12 residues in the CDR3. Germline-derived CDR1 and CDR2 are SGHDN and FVKESK. In nucleotides, the CDR3 is TGTGCCAGCAGCCCGGCAGGCTACGAGCAGTACTTC. This encodes CASSPAGYEQYF.

This clonotype was counted many times. The V gene is TRBV24-1, the J gene TRBJ1-5; tentatively, D is TRBD1 (5 bases). The CDR3 has 13 amino acids. The V end lost 7 bases, the J end lost 6 bases, and 12 bases lay between the germline ends. Germline CDR1 reads KGHDR; CDR2 reads SFDVKD. The CDR3 sequence: CATRGRGSQPQHF. The CDR3 DNA reads as TGTGCCACCAGAGGTCGGGGGTCTCAGCCCCAGCATTTT.

This clonotype was detected ten times or more. The chain couples TRBV25-1 to TRBJ2-7; TRBD2 matches at 15 bases. V lost 4 bases, J lost 2 bases, and 6 bases stayed unmatched. CDR1 and CDR2 (germline): MGHDK, SYGVNS. The CDR3 is 17 amino acids. CDR3 sequence: CASSGWTSGRDPYEQYF. CDR3 nucleotide sequence: TGTGCCAGCAGTGGTTGGACTAGCGGGAGGGACCCCTACGAGCAGTACTTC.

This clonotype was detected ten times or more. The V call is TRBV5-6, the J call TRBJ2-7; D is ambiguous. CDR1 and CDR2 from the germline V gene are SGHDT and YYEEEE. Trimming removed 4 bases from V and 5 bases from J, with 10 bases in between. The CDR3 runs 12 residues. Here the CDR3 reads CASSQGPHEQYF. In nucleotides, the CDR3 is TGTGCCAGCAGCCAAGGTCCCCACGAGCAGTACTTC.

In the case of this clonotype: Given a much more abundant clone one base away, this may be a read error. As the CDR3 is not closed by the conserved phenylalanine or tryptophan, this likely results from a read error. The genes are TRBV7-2 and TRBJ2-1; D gene unclear. The CDR3 totals 10 residues. Germline CDR1 and CDR2: SGHTA and FQGNSA. Trimming left V 8 bases short and J 9 bases short, with 8 bases between. Here the CDR3 DNA reads TGTGCCAGCGAGTGGGGTGAGCAGTTCATC. Protein: CASEWGEQFI.

V is TRBV13 and J is TRBJ2-7; D may be TRBD1 or TRBD2 (5 bases each). V shed 4 bases and J shed 2 bases, with 12 bases lying between them. The CDR3 loop spans 14 amino acids. From germline, CDR1 is PRHDT and CDR2 FYEKMQ (reference sequence). The CDR3 sequence: CASSSRDRTYEQYF. CDR3 bases: TGTGCCAGCAGCTCCCGGGACCGGACCTACGAGCAGTACTTC. The full variable domain, its missing parts supplied by reference TRBV13 and TRBJ2-7, is AAGVIQSPRHLIKEKRETATLKCYPIPRHDTVYWYQQGPGQDPQFLISFYEKMQSDKGSIPDRFSAQQFSDYHSELNMSSLELGDSALYFCASSSRDRTYEQYFGPGTRLTVT.

This clonotype showed up many times. CDR3 protein: CASSLVIGANVLTF. For the CDR3, the DNA is TGTGCCAGCAGTCTCGTTATTGGGGCCAACGTCCTGACTTTC. The genes are TRBV27 and TRBJ2-6; D not resolved. Germline CDR1 is MNHEY and CDR2 is SMNVEV (reference sequence). V was trimmed by 5 bases and J by 3 bases, leaving 8 bases between them. The CDR3 extends over 14 amino acids.

Note on this clonotype: Since a much larger clone is just one base distant, this may be a read error. The CDR3 DNA is TGTGCCAGCAGCGGGGGCCAAGGAAGCCCCTACGAGCAGTACTTC. This encodes CASSGGQGSPYEQYF. This chain links TRBV21-1 with TRBJ2-7; TRBD1, the table's D call, lacks a check against the DNA. TRBV21-1 constitutes a pseudogene. The CDR3 consists of 15 residues.

This clonotype came up many times. The chain links TRBV6-5 to TRBJ2-6; no firm D call. CDR1 and CDR2 from the germline V gene are MNHEY and SVGAGI. V lost 2 bases, J lost 0 bases, and 11 bases lay in between. The CDR3 has 17 amino acids. CDR3 bases: TGTGCCAGCAGTTACCGTAGCAGCCACTCTGGGGCCAACGTCCTGACTTTC. This codes for CASSYRSSHSGANVLTF.

This clonotype has ten or more counts. The V gene is TRBV12-3 or TRBV12-4, the J gene TRBJ1-1; 8 nucleotides match TRBD1. V lost 5 bases to trimming and J lost 7 bases; unmatched junction nucleotides: 6. This CDR3 has 13 amino acids. The CDR3 nucleotides read TGTGCCAGCAGTACCGGGACAGGAGTTGAAGCTTTCTTT. This gives the protein CASSTGTGVEAFF.

This clonotype occurred a few times. V gene TRBV4-1 combines with J gene TRBJ1-5, with TRBD1 matching 9 bases. After removal of 3 bases from V and 7 bases from J, the junction contained 7 bases not matched to a gene. This CDR3 has 15 residues. Germline V gene lookup returns CDR1 MGHRA and CDR2 YSYEKL. CDR3 sequence: CASSQEQGAWQPQHF. The CDR3 nucleotides are TGCGCCAGCAGCCAGGAACAGGGGGCTTGGCAGCCCCAGCATTTT.

This clonotype appeared many times. The CDR3 region is CASSQDRGPGYEQYF. The CDR3 DNA reads TGCGCCAGCAGCCAAGATCGGGGCCCTGGTTACGAGCAGTACTTC. The chain recombines TRBV4-3 with TRBJ2-7, with D perhaps assigned TRBD1 or TRBD2 (5 bases each). Germline V gives CDR1 LGHNA, CDR2 YSLEER. CDR3 length: 15 residues. Trimming pared 0 bases from V and 4 bases from J, leaving 13 bases between.